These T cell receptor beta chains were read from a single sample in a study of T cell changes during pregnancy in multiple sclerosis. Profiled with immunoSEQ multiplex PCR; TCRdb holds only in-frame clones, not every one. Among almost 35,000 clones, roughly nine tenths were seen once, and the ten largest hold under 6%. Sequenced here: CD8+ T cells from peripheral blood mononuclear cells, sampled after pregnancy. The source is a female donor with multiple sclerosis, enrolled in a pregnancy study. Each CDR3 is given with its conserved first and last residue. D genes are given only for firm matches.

CASSLGTEAYEQYF	TGTGCCAGCAGTCTCGGGACAGAAGCGTACGAGCAGTACTTC	TRBV4-2	TRBJ2-7	TRBD1
CASSFPPSGSTKPEQYF	TGTGCCAGCAGCTTTCCTCCGTCCGGGTCTACCAAACCTGAGCAGTACTTC	TRBV11-2	TRBJ2-7	.
CASSQDLSGPAGTIYF	TGCGCCAGCAGCCAAGATCTTTCCGGCCCCGCGGGGACCATATATTTT	TRBV4-3	TRBJ1-3	.
CASHGGNGELFF	TGTGCCAGTCACGGGGGGAACGGGGAGCTGTTTTTT	TRBV7-8	TRBJ2-2	TRBD2
CASSQATGNQPQHF	TGTGCCAGCAGCCAAGCAACGGGCAATCAGCCCCAGCATTTT	TRBV4-2	TRBJ1-5	.
CASSQVTGANTEAFF	TGCGCCAGCAGCCAAGTTACAGGGGCTAACACTGAAGCTTTCTTT	TRBV4-1	TRBJ1-1	TRBD1
CASSSRGSNSPLHF	TGTGCCAGCAGCTCGCGGGGTTCTAATTCACCCCTCCACTTT	TRBV11-2	TRBJ1-6	.
CASTSGRAGNTIYF	TGTGCCAGTACCTCAGGCCGAGCTGGAAACACCATATATTTT	TRBV19	TRBJ1-3	.
CASSAGQGWGEQFF	TGTGCCAGCAGCGCAGGACAGGGTTGGGGTGAGCAGTTCTTC	TRBV9	TRBJ2-1	TRBD1
CSVEGGRDSLTDTQYF	TGCAGCGTTGAAGGGGGCCGGGACAGTCTCACAGATACGCAGTATTTT	TRBV29-1	TRBJ2-3	TRBD1
CASSSRGSYEQYF	TGTGCCAGCAGCTCCAGGGGATCCTACGAGCAGTACTTC	TRBV7-2	TRBJ2-7	.
CASSQELRETGELFF	TGTGCCAGCAGCCAGGAACTCCGGGAGACCGGGGAGCTGTTTTTT	TRBV7-9	TRBJ2-2	.
CASTTGYAEAFF	TGTGCCAGTACAACAGGGTACGCTGAAGCTTTCTTT	TRBV19	TRBJ1-1	.
CASSLPPGLAGTYLNEQFF	TGTGCCAGCAGCTTACCACCGGGACTAGCGGGCACCTACCTCAATGAGCAGTTCTTC	TRBV7-9	TRBJ2-1	TRBD2
CATSSGVTYEQYF	TGTGCCACCAGCTCAGGGGTAACCTACGAGCAGTACTTC	TRBV15	TRBJ2-7	.
CASSAGSIEAFF	TGTGCCAGCAGCGCGGGTTCCATTGAAGCTTTCTTT	TRBV5-6	TRBJ1-1	.